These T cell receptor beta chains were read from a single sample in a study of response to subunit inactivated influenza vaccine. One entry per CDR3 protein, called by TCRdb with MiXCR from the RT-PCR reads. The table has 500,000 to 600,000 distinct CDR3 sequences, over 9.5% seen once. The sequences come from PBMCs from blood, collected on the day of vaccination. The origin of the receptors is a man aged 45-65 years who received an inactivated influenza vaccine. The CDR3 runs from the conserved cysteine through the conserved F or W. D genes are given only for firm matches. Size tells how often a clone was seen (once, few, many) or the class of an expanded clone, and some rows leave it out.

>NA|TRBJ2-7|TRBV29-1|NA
TGCAGCCGTAACCGCAGGGTTGGGTACGAGCAGTACTTC
CSRNRRVGYEQYF
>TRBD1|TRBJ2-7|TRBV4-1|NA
TGCGCCAGCAGCCAGCTTATTCTCGGGACAGGGGGCTACGAGCAGTACTTC
CASSQLILGTGGYEQYF
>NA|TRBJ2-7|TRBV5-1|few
TGCGCCAGCAGCGGGATACAGGGTACCGAGCAGTACTTC
CASSGIQGTEQYF
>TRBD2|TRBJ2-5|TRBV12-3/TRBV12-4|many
TGTGCCAGCAGTTTTTCGAGTTCGGGAGGCACCCAGTACTTC
CASSFSSSGGTQYF
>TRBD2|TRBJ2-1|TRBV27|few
TGTGCCAGCAGTCCCGGGACTAGCGGGACCTACAATGAGCAGTTCTTC
CASSPGTSGTYNEQFF
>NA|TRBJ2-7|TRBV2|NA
TGTGCCAGCGATGCAGGACGGGAATACGAGCAGTACTTC
CASDAGREYEQYF
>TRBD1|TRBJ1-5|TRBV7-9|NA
TGTGCCAGCAGCTTCGGGACAGGGATTAATCAGCCCCAGCATTTT
CASSFGTGINQPQHF
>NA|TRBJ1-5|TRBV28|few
TGTGCCAGCACACAGGGAAATCAGCCCCAGCATTTT
CASTQGNQPQHF
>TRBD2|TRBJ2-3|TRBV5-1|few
TGCGCCAGCAGCTTCAGCGGGGGTCCCCGCACAGATACGCAGTATTTT
CASSFSGGPRTDTQYF
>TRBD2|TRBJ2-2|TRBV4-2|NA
TGTGCCAGCAGCCAAGACGGGGGGGCTCGGGGCACCGGGGAGCTGTTTTTT
CASSQDGGARGTGELFF
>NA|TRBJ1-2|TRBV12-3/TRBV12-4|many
TGTGCCAGCAGTTTAACAAGAAACTATGGCTACACCTTC
CASSLTRNYGYTF
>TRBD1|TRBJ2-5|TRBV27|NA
TGTGCCAGCAGTGACCAAGCCGGGACAGGGGTACAAGAGACCCAGTACTTC
CASSDQAGTGVQETQYF
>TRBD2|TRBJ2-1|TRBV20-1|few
TGCAGTGCTCCTAGGACTAGCGGGGATTACAATGAGCAGTTCTTC
CSAPRTSGDYNEQFF
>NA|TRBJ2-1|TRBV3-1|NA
TGTGCCAGCAGCCCGATGGGGCGTGGGGGACGGAATGAGCAGTTCTTC
CASSPMGRGGRNEQFF
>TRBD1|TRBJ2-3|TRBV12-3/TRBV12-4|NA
TGTGCCAGCAGCTCAGGGACAGGGGACCTAAGCACAGATACGCAGTATTTT
CASSSGTGDLSTDTQYF
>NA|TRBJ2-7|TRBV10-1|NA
TGCGCCAGCAGTGAATTCCCGGACAGACCCTACGAGCAGTACTTC
CASSEFPDRPYEQYF
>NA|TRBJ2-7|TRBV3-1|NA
TGTGCCAGCAGCCAAGTTAGCTACAGCCACCGGGGGAATGAGCAGTACTTC
CASSQVSYSHRGNEQYF
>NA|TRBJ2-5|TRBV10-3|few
TGTGCCATCAGTGGGTCGAAGGGGGAAGAGACCCAGTACTTC
CAISGSKGEETQYF
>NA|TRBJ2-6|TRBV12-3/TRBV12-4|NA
TGTGCCAGCAGTTGGTCGGGTTCTGGGGCCAACGTCCTGACTTTC
CASSWSGSGANVLTF